Listed below are T cell receptor beta chains from one sample, sequenced in a study of shared clonotypes between healthy human individuals. The assay was immunoSEQ multiplex PCR, and TCRdb's table has in-frame clones only and misses some. The sample comprises 740,000 or so clones, around 73% of which are singletons, and around 1.8% rests with the top ten. Sequenced material: memory CD4+ T cells sorted from blood. The receptors shown here come from a woman in her twenties or thirties in good health. The CDR3 runs from the conserved cysteine through the conserved F or W. A D gene is named only where the DNA matches it firmly. Some rows have no size entry. The others give once, few or many, or a class for an expanded clone.

D	J	size	V	DNA	CDR3
-	TRBJ2-5	-	TRBV2	TGTGCCAGCGGTAGACAGCAAGAGACCCAGTACTTC	CASGRQQETQYF
TRBD1	TRBJ1-5	few	TRBV11-2	TGTGCCAGCAGCTTCGGACAGGGGGCTAAGCCCCAGCATTTT	CASSFGQGAKPQHF
TRBD2	TRBJ2-7	-	TRBV6-5	TGTGCCAGCAGAAGACTAGCGGGAGGGCGGGACGAGCAGTACTTC	CASRRLAGGRDEQYF
-	TRBJ2-7	-	TRBV9	TGTGCCAGCAGCGTTCAGGGGAGTTCCTACGAGCAGTACTTC	CASSVQGSSYEQYF
-	TRBJ1-3	-	TRBV7-2	TGTGCCAGCAGCTTAGCCCGGCTATCCGGAAACACCATATATTTT	CASSLARLSGNTIYF
-	TRBJ1-1	-	TRBV7-9	TGTGCCAGCAGCGGACCTCCCGGCGCTGAAGCTTTCTTT	CASSGPPGAEAFF
-	TRBJ2-3	-	TRBV2	TGTGCCAGCAGTGAAAGCAGACCGAAAGCAGATACGCAGTATTTT	CASSESRPKADTQYF
-	TRBJ2-5	once	TRBV6-6	TGTGCCAGCAGTTACTTGGTGGGGGAGACCCAGTACTTC	CASSYLVGETQYF
-	TRBJ2-5	-	TRBV29-1	TGCAGCGGCATTTCCACGGAGACCCAGTACTTC	CSGISTETQYF
-	TRBJ2-7	-	TRBV21-1	TGTGCCAGCAGCAAAGGGACAGGGGACGAGCAGTACTTC	CASSKGTGDEQYF
-	TRBJ1-2	-	TRBV27	TGTGCCAGCAGTTTTAGAGGGAACGGAGGCTATGGCTACACCTTC	CASSFRGNGGYGYTF
TRBD2	TRBJ2-1	-	TRBV6-6	TGTGCCAGCAGTTATAAAACTAGCGGGAGGAATGAGCAGTTCTTC	CASSYKTSGRNEQFF
-	TRBJ2-5	few	TRBV9	TGTGCCAGCAGCGTAGTCCCAGGGCGGCAAGAGACCCAGTACTTC	CASSVVPGRQETQYF
TRBD2	TRBJ2-1	-	TRBV2	TGTGCCAGCAGTAGGACTAGCGGGGCTTACAATGAGCAGTTCTTC	CASSRTSGAYNEQFF
TRBD2	TRBJ2-1	-	TRBV9	TGTGCCAGCAGCCCCACTCTAGCGGGTACTGAGCAGTTCTTC	CASSPTLAGTEQFF
-	TRBJ2-2	-	TRBV11-1	TGTGCCAGCAGCTCCGGGGGTCCCTGGGTGTTTTTT	CASSSGGPWVFF
-	TRBJ2-5	-	TRBV5-1	TGCGCCAGCAGCTCCCCGGTCGGCTCCGAGACCCAGTACTTC	CASSSPVGSETQYF
TRBD1	TRBJ2-7	few	TRBV18	TGTGCCAGCTCACCACCCGGAACAGGGGGCTACTACGAGCAGTACTTC	CASSPPGTGGYYEQYF
TRBD1	TRBJ2-1	-	TRBV27	TGTGCCAGCAGTATAACGGGGACAGGGGCCGAGAATGAGCAGTTCTTC	CASSITGTGAENEQFF
-	TRBJ1-3	once	TRBV18	TGTGCCAGCTCACCTACAGGGATCGCTGGAAACACCATATATTTT	CASSPTGIAGNTIYF
TRBD2	TRBJ2-5	-	TRBV7-8	TGTGCCAGCAGCGGCGGGAGGATTCGGGAGACCCAGTACTTC	CASSGGRIRETQYF
-	TRBJ2-7	-	TRBV20-1	TGCAGTCCCAGGGCCTCCTACGAGCAGTACTTC	CSPRASYEQYF
TRBD2	TRBJ2-1	few	TRBV2	TGTGCCAGCCACCCACTAGCGGGAGTGCCCCTCCGACAGTTCTTC	CASHPLAGVPLRQFF
TRBD1	TRBJ2-1	-	TRBV6-1	TGTGCCAGCAGTGAGGGACAGGGGGCCTACAATGAGCAGTTCTTC	CASSEGQGAYNEQFF
TRBD2	TRBJ2-1	-	TRBV29-1	TGCAGCGCTGAATCTGGGACTAGCGGGAGAAATGAGCAGTTCTTC	CSAESGTSGRNEQFF
-	TRBJ2-2	-	TRBV11-2	TGTGCCAGCAGCCCGAATACGGGTAAATCTGGGGAGCTGTTTTTT	CASSPNTGKSGELFF
-	TRBJ1-5	-	TRBV28	TGTGCCAGCAGTACCCCGGGGGTACGTCAGCCCCAGCATTTT	CASSTPGVRQPQHF
-	TRBJ1-5	-	TRBV6-5	TGTGCCAGCAGCCGTGGGAGCGATCAGCCCCAGCATTTT	CASSRGSDQPQHF
TRBD1	TRBJ1-5	-	TRBV29-1	TGCAGCGCCCGGGACAGGGGGACCAATCAGCCCCAGCATTTT	CSARDRGTNQPQHF
-	TRBJ2-6	-	TRBV5-1	TGCGCCAGCAGCTTGGCACAGGGAGCCTCATACTCTGGGGCCAACGTCCTGACTTTC	CASSLAQGASYSGANVLTF
-	TRBJ2-7	-	TRBV20-1	TGCAGTGCTAGAGAACCCCAGGAGCAGTACTTC	CSAREPQEQYF
TRBD1	TRBJ2-2	-	TRBV10-1	TGCGCCAGCAGCGAGACAGGGGGGTTAACCGGGGAGCTGTTTTTT	CASSETGGLTGELFF
TRBD1	TRBJ2-4	-	TRBV4-1	TGCGCCAGCAGCCAAGTGTGGACAGGGATCCACATTCAGTACTTC	CASSQVWTGIHIQYF
TRBD1	TRBJ1-1	-	TRBV15	TGTGCCACCAGCAGTCCGCGGCTACAGGGGCTGAACACTGAAGCTTTCTTT	CATSSPRLQGLNTEAFF
-	TRBJ1-2	-	TRBV6-5	TGTGCCAGCAGTTACTCAGGGGACTATGGCTACACCTTC	CASSYSGDYGYTF
TRBD2	TRBJ2-7	-	TRBV7-2	TGTGCCAGCAGCTTTGGCGCTAGCGGTTACTCCTACGAGCAGTACTTC	CASSFGASGYSYEQYF